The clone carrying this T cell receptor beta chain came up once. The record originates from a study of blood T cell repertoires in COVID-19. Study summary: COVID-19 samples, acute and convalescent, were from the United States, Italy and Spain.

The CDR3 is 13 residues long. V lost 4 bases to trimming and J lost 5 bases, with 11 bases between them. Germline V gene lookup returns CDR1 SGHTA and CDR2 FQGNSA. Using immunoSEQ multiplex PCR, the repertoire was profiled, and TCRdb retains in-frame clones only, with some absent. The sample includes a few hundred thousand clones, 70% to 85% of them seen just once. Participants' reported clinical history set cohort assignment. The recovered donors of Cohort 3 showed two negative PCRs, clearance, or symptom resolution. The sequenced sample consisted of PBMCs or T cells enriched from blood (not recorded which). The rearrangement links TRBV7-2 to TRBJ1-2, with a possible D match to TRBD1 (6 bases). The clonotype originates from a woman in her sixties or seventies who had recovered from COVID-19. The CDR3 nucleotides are TGTGCCAGCAGCTCCCGACAGGTTTATGGCTACACCTTC. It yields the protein CASSSRQVYGYTF.